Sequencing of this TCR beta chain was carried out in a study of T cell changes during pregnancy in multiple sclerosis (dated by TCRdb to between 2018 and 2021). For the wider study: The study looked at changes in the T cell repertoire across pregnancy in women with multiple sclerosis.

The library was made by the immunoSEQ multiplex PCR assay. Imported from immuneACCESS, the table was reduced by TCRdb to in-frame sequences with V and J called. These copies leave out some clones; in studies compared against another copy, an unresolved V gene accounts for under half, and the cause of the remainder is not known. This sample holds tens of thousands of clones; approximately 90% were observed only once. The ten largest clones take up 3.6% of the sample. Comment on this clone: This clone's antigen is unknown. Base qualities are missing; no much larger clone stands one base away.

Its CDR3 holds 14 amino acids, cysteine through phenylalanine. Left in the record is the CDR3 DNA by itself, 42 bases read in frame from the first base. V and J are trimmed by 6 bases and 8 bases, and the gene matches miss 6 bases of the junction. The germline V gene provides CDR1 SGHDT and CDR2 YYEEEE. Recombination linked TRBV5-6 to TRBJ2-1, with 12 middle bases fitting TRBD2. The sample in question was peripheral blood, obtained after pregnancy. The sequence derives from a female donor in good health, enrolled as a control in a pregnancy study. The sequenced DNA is TGTGCCAGCACCAGGACTAGCGGGATCTATGAGCAGTTCTTC. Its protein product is CASTRTSGIYEQFF.